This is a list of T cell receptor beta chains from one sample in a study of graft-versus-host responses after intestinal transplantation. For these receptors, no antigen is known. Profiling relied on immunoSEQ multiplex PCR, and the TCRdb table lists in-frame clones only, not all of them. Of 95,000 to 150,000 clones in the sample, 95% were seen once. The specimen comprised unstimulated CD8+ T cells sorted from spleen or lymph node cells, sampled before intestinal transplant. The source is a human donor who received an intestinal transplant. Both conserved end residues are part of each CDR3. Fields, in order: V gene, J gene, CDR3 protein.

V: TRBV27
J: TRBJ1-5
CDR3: CASSFKWGGNQPQHF

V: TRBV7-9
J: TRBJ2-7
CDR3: CASAQEFRGSYEQYF

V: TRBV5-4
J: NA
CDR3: CASSFQGSYEQYF

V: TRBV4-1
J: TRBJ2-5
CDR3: CASSQGTYGGETQYF

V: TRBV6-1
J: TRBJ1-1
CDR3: CAIKRNTEAFF

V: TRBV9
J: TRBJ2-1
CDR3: CASSFRGSGTSGGSSYNEQFF

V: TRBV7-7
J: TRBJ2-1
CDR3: CASSLAPPGSGLGNEQFF

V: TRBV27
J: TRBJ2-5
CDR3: CASSLSGWETQYF

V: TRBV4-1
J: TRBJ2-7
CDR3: CASSQEVFSYEQYF

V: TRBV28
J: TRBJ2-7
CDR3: CASSLEGGPYEQYF

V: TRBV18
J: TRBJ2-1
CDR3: CASSPLSYQKGDEQFF

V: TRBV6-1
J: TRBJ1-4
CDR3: CASSEGASNNEKLFF

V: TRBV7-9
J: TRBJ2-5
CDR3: CASSLSGQGGQETQYF

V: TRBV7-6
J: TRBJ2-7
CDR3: CASSLGGYLRDEQYF

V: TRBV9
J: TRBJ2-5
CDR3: CASSVPGTSGSGGQETQYF

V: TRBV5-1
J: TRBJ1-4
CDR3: CASSFWGTNEKLFF

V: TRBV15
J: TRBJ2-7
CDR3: CATSRWTGGLTEQYF

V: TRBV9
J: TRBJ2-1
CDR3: CASSVTRGPNDEQFF

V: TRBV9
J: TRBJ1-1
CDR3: CASSVAREQGRHTEAFF

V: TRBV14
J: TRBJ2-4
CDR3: CASSPSTGVAKNIQYF

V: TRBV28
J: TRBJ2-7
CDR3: CASSPSQGSSYEQYF

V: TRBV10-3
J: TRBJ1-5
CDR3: CAISQGAYNQPQHF

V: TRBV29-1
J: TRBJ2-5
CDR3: CSVEEVEEETQYF

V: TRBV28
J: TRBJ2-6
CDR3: CASSFQTVGGANVLTF

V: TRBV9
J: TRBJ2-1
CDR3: CASSVGLASNPYNEQFF

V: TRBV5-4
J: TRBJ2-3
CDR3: CASSWGSGPTDTQYF

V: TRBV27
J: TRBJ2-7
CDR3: CASSPILAGGPQEQYF

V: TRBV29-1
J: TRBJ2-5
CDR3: CSVVGGQRFQETQYF

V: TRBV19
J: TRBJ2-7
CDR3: CATRQGRPYEQYF

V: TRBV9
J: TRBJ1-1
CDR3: CASTGGPGNTEAFF

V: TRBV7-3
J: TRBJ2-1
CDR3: CASSSGQHNEQFF

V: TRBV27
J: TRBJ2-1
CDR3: CASSLGKREGHEQFF

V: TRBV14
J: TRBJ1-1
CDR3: CASSQDPRAEAFF

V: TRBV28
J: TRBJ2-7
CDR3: CASSLPHRGRSYEQYF

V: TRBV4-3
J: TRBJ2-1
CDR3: CASSQDKWQGSYNEQFF

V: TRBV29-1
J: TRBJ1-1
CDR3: CSVYGAEAFF

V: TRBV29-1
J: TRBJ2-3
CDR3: CSVTGTGGITDTQYF

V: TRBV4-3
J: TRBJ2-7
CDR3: CASSQDLASSRVYEQYF

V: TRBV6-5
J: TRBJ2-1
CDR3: CASGLLDPVGNEQFF

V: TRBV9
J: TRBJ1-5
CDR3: CASSRRDGLLPQHF

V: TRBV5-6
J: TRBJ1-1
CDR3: CASSFMNTEAFF

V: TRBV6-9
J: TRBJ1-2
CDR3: CASSYRPSMLGYTF

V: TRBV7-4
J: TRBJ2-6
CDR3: CASSSPYHRAGANVLTF

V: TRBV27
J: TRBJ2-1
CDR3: CASSFFLAGDNEQFF

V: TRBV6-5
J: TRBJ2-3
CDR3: CASSWGQLTDMQYF

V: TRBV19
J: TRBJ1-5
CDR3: CASSTWGTANQPQHF

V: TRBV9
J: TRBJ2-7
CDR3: CASSLQAGVQYEQYF

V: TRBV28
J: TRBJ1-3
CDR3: CASSATGPPQGYSGNTIYF

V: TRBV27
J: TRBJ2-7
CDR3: CASSFSGQGAYEQYF

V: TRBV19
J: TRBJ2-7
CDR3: CASSIPRGGDYEQYF

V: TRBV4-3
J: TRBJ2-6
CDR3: CASSRQFHSGANVLTF

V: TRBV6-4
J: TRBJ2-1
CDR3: CASSETSGTSEQFF

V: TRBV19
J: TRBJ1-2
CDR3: CASSIASGGYGYTF

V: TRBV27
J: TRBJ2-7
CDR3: CASSSSYEQYF

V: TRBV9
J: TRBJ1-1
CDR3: CASTRRGQGVTEAFF

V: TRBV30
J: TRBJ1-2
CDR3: CAWSVYGGIPYGYTF

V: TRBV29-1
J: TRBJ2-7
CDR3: CSVSSGGADEQYF

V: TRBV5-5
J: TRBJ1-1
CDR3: CASSLTPGDTEAFF

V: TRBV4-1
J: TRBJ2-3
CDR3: CASSQRQGRTDTQYF

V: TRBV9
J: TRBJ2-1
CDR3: CASSVAENEQFF